This T cell receptor (beta chain) originates from a study of T cells in Graves' hyperthyroidism and ophthalmopathy (dated by TCRdb to the late 2010s). General notes on the study: Peripheral blood samples were taken at initial diagnosis, before any treatment was given. TCR V-J signatures able to tell the groups apart were searched for in a discovery cohort of 90 to 100 patients, of whom around 43 had Graves' ophthalmopathy and 55 to 65 had stable Graves' hyperthyroidism. Prospective prediction of ophthalmopathy was tested in an independent validation cohort of 18 to 20 hyperthyroidism patients and approximately 17 patients who later progressed to ophthalmopathy. The 80 to 100 discovery patients were randomly divided into training and test sets at a 7:3 ratio. Thyroid tissue and blood T-cell repertoires from six Graves' hyperthyroidism patients were also compared in the study. After sampling, hyperthyroidism patients received methimazole starting at 30 mg daily, and ophthalmopathy patients received high-dose intravenous methylprednisolone. TCR Vbeta CDR3 sequencing of roughly 140 peripheral blood samples (approximately 44 ophthalmopathy, about 74 hyperthyroidism and some 17 progressor patients) is reported in the paper. Beyond this particular receptor, the publication reports: Sample size was not statistically predetermined, and blinding of investigators to group allocation was not performed. Most expanded thyroid clonotypes (frequency above 0.001) were also found in blood, which suggests that blood repertoires may mirror thyroid immune responses. In validation, the model predicted progression to ophthalmopathy with approximately 70% sensitivity and approximately 78% specificity, a median of about 6 months before onset. A model built on a 13 V-J signature distinguished ophthalmopathy from stable hyperthyroidism, reaching roughly 88% sensitivity and 81.08% specificity in cross-validation and 80%/75% in testing.

The TCR beta CDR3 regions were amplified from the RNA transcripts. A first-round RT-PCR of the TCR CDR3 used the HTBI primer set with the Qiagen OneStep RT-PCR kit. Libraries were constructed in a second round of multiplex PCR, after which size selection and purification were carried out. Paired-end sequencing of the libraries was performed with 100 bp reads on an Illumina HiSeq2000. In the source study's methods: Raw data were processed with SOAPnuke, discarding reads with adapters, uncalled bases, mean Phred below 15, or no exact constant-primer or identifier match. High-quality paired reads were merged with COPE v1.2.5, and unique nucleotide sequences were defined as clonotypes. MiTCR v1.1 was used to align clonotypes to the IMGT TRBV, TRBD and TRBJ reference segments. Analysis was restricted to V-J combinations with a frequency above 0.0001, which covered about 99% of repertoires. The TCS score was defined as the ratio of F50 (clonal expansion) to E x V (chaos), calculated using BLOSUM62-based TCRdist between CDR3 peptides within each V-J. Welch's t-statistics and random forest reduced 514 V-J features to about 13, which were used in a naive Bayes classifier (R e1071). TCRdb's own reprocessing of the public reads used fastp at Q25 and MiXCR and kept productive beta chains. CDR3 protein duplicates are merged, each entry listing the most common genes and DNA. For this entry, the V and J calls and clone size follow TCRdb and not the study's own pipeline. The sample includes hundreds of thousands of distinct CDR3 sequences, with 11% to 15% observed a single time. The top ten constitute 10% to 13% of the sample.

Stable Graves' hyperthyroidism was defined as the absence of progression to ophthalmopathy over 18 months of follow-up. The hyperthyroidism patients were between 18 and 65 years old and newly diagnosed, with a disease duration of less than 2 months. Any patient with an uncontrolled infection, another autoimmune disease, pregnancy or lactation was excluded. Clinical symptoms, serum thyroxine and TRAb, thyroid ultrasound, and orbital computed tomography formed the basis for the diagnoses. PBMCs were isolated from 10 ml of fresh peripheral blood by Ficoll-Paque density gradient centrifugation. Trizol reagent was used to extract total RNA, and RNA quality was then checked on an Agilent 2100 Bioanalyzer. According to the germline V gene (reference sequence), CDR1 reads DFQATT and CDR2 reads SNEGSKA. The cysteine opens and the phenylalanine closes a CDR3 of 11 amino acids. Only the CDR3 DNA stays, 33 bases, in frame from base 1.

As concerns this clonotype: Its specific antigen is unknown. Its ends do not fully match the called genes, so a read error is possible.

Source material: blood. Recombination connected TRBV20-1 to TRBJ2-7, with the D gene too uncertain to name. This sequence originates from a woman in her late teens or twenties with Graves' hyperthyroidism. The CDR3 protein is CSASLSYERYF. The sequenced DNA: TGCAGTGCTAGTTTATCCTACGAGCGGTACTTC.